This paragraph covers one T cell receptor (beta chain) sequence. Its antigen remains unidentified. The CDR3 is 15 residues long. Germline CDR1 is SGHNT and CDR2 is YYREEE (reference sequence). Trimming removed 0 bases from V and 2 bases from J, with 11 bases in between. TCRdb's table, derived via immunoSEQ multiplex PCR, lists solely in-frame clones and lacks some. The sample includes over 55,000 clones, over 80% of them seen just once. The data originate from a study of T cell responses to AZD1222 COVID-19 vaccine. Study findings and constraints: Clonal diversity was possibly underestimated, and white British individuals and females predominated among donors. Only after the peak T cell response were repertoires sampled. CD4 TCRs covered the whole spike, strongest at regions 160-218 and 743-854.

The chain joins TRBV5-4 to TRBJ2-5; D might be TRBD1 (6 bases). The clonotype comes from an adult in good health. The sample was peripheral blood, taken on day 0 of AZD1222 vaccination. CDR3: CASSLVGATQETQYF. DNA of the CDR3: TGTGCCAGCAGCTTGGTGGGGGCGACTCAAGAGACCCAGTACTTC.